These 7 T cell receptor beta chains came from one sample sequenced in a study of identifying expanded T cells in peripheral blood. TCRdb keeps only in-frame clones here, not all; method: immunoSEQ multiplex PCR. The profile covers about 63,000 clones, with over 80% appearing a single time and approximately 20% taken by the ten largest. Sequences were obtained from blood. All receptors come from a person aged 18 to 70 in good health.

V usage is TRBV25-1 and J usage is TRBJ2-3, with no clear D. In germline, CDR1 is MGHDK, CDR2 SYGVNS. V was cut by 5 bases and J by 5 bases, with 14 bases left in between. There are 14 residues in the CDR3. The CDR3 loop reads CASSWNRGGDTQYF. In DNA form, the CDR3 reads TGTGCCAGCAGTTGGAATAGAGGCGGAGATACGCAGTATTTT.

This clone was counted a few times. The chain combines TRBV2 with TRBJ1-6, with D possibly TRBD1 on 6 matching bases. Germline V gives CDR1 SNHLY, CDR2 FYNNEI. The CDR3 runs to 16 residues. Trimming shortened V by 5 bases and J by 7 bases, and 18 bases separated the two germline ends. The CDR3 spells CASSSDRRTINSPLHF. CDR3 bases: TGTGCCAGCAGTTCTGACAGGAGAACTATAAATTCACCCCTCCACTTT.

Turning to this clone: Other nucleotide sequences from this sample produce the same CDR3. The chain carries TRBV5-4 and TRBJ2-7; 11 bases match TRBD1. The CDR3 has 14 amino acids. V shed 4 bases, J shed 3 bases, and the junction held 3 bases outside the gene matches. Germline CDR1 reads SGHNT; CDR2 reads YYREEE (reference sequence). DNA of the CDR3: TGTGCCAGCAGCCCGGGACAGGGGGGCTACGAGCAGTACTTC. Its protein product is CASSPGQGGYEQYF.

The rearrangement joins TRBV2 to TRBJ2-7; perhaps D is TRBD1 or TRBD2 (5 bases each). V lost 6 bases and J 4 bases, leaving 13 bases between the germline ends. The CDR3 sequence is 13 residues long. CDR1 is SNHLY, CDR2 FYNNEI, per germline. DNA for the CDR3: TGTGCCAGCAGCGGGGCAGAGGGTTACGAGCAGTACGTC. Encoded protein: CASSGAEGYEQYV.

The chain is built from TRBV7-6 and TRBJ2-5, with D perhaps TRBD1 (6 bases). The CDR3 contains 13 residues. In germline, CDR1 is SGHVS, CDR2 FNYEAQ. Trimming took 3 bases from V and 5 from J, leaving 10 bases between them. The CDR3 region is CASSLVRGETQYF. In DNA form, the CDR3 reads TGTGCCAGCAGCTTGGTGAGGGGGGAGACCCAGTACTTC.

This clone was detected only a few times. The chain recombines TRBV5-8 with TRBJ2-3, with D tentatively TRBD1 (6 bases). The CDR3 loop spans 13 amino acids. Trimming removed 4 bases from V and 0 bases from J, with 6 bases in between. Germline V gene sequence: CDR1 SGHTS, CDR2 YDEGEE. The chain's CDR3 is CASSQGSTDTQYF. CDR3 coding DNA: TGTGCCAGCAGCCAGGGGAGCACAGATACGCAGTATTTT.

The V call is TRBV4-2, the J call TRBJ2-3; 7 bases agree with TRBD2. With V trimmed by 1 base and J by 3 bases, 4 bases remained unmatched. The germline V gene encodes CDR1 LGHNA and CDR2 YNFKEQ. The length of the CDR3 is 15 residues. In DNA, the CDR3 is TGTGCCAGCAGCCAAGCGCGGGAGAGGACAGATACGCAGTATTTT. Translated: CASSQARERTDTQYF.